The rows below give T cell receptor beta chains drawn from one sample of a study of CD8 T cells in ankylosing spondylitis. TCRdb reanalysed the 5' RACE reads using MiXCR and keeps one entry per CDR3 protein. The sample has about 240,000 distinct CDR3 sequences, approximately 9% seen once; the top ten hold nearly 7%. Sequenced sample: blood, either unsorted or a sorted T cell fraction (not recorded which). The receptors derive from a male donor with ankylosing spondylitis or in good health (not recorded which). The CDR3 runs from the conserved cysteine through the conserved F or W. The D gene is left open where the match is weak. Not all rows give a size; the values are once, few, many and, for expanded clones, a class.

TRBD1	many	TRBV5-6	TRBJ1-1	CASSFTGDTEAFF	TGTGCCAGCAGCTTTACAGGGGACACTGAAGCTTTCTTT
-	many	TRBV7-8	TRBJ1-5	CASSERNQPQHF	TGTGCCAGCAGCGAAAGAAATCAGCCCCAGCATTTT
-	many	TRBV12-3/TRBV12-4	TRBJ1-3	CASSGQPISGNTIYF	TGTGCCAGCAGTGGACAGCCGATCTCTGGAAACACCATATATTTT
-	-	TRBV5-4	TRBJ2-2	CASSPDGITNTGELFF	TGTGCCAGCAGCCCGGACGGAATTACGAACACCGGGGAGCTGTTTTTT
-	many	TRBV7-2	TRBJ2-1	CASSRSGGIYNEQFF	TGTGCCAGCAGCCGATCAGGTGGGATCTACAATGAGCAGTTCTTC
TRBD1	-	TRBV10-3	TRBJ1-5	CAISVDRQGDQPQHF	TGTGCCATCAGTGTCGACCGACAGGGGGATCAGCCCCAGCATTTT
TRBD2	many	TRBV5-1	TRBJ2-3	CASRPGTSGATSTDTQYF	TGCGCCAGCCGTCCCGGGACTAGCGGGGCCACTAGCACAGATACGCAGTATTTT
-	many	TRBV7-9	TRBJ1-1	CASRSTGAQAFF	TGTGCCAGCAGATCTACAGGCGCCCAGGCTTTCTTT
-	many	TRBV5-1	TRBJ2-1	CASSLYWSGGDEQFF	TGCGCCAGCAGCTTGTACTGGTCGGGGGGCGATGAGCAGTTCTTC
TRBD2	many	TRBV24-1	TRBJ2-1	CATSPQGSGGEQFF	TGTGCCACCAGTCCTCAAGGGAGCGGGGGTGAGCAGTTCTTC
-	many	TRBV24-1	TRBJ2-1	CATSDKGPSSSYNEQFF	TGTGCCACCAGTGATAAGGGACCAAGTAGCTCCTACAATGAGCAGTTCTTC
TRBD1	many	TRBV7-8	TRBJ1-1	CASSPTIQGAHTEAFF	TGTGCCAGCAGCCCTACAATCCAGGGGGCCCATACTGAAGCTTTCTTT
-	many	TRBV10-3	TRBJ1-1	CAISDKGYTEAFF	TGTGCCATCAGTGATAAGGGATACACTGAAGCTTTCTTT
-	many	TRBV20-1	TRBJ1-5	CSARGRQGNQPQHF	TGCAGTGCTCGGGGGAGGCAGGGGAATCAGCCCCAGCATTTT
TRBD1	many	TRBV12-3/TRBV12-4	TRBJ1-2	CASSQVPGQRRANYGYTF	TGTGCCAGCAGTCAAGTCCCGGGACAGCGACGAGCTAACTATGGCTACACCTTC
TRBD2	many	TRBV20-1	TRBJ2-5	CSARGGTSGSGETQYF	TGCAGTGCTAGAGGCGGGACTAGCGGGAGCGGAGAGACCCAGTACTTC
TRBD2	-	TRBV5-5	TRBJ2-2	CASSLGLAAYTGELFF	TGTGCCAGCAGCTTGGGGCTAGCGGCCTACACCGGGGAGCTGTTTTTT
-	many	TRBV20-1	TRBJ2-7	CSARGLPYEQYF	TGCAGTGCTAGAGGGCTACCTTACGAGCAGTACTTC
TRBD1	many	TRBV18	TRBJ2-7	CASSPPRAKGASYEQYF	TGTGCCAGCTCACCACCGAGGGCTAAGGGGGCGTCCTACGAGCAGTACTTC
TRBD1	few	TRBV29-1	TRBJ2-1	CSVPGTGDYNEQFF	TGCAGCGTTCCCGGGACAGGGGACTACAATGAGCAGTTCTTC
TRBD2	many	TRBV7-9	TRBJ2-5	CASSYASGQETQYF	TGTGCCAGCAGCTACGCTAGCGGCCAAGAGACCCAGTACTTC